This TCR beta chain was identified during a study of CD8 T cells in ankylosing spondylitis. Findings and limits, study-wide: Disease-associated clones were CD8+ and fairly uncommon in peripheral blood. Some of the motif variants had earlier been found in reactive arthritis patients' fluid and blood. The authors reported significant enrichment of disease-linked clones in matched ankylosing spondylitis synovial fluid. What appeared characteristic of ankylosing spondylitis blood was a TCR beta motif of several highly homologous variants.

Comment on this clonotype: As yet, its antigen is unknown.

In making TCR beta libraries, quantitative 5'-RACE with molecular barcodes was used. TCRdb analysed the 5' RACE reads with MiXCR anew, one entry per CDR3 protein. The table has about 540,000 distinct CDR3 sequences, about 12% seen once. Sequencing was carried out using blood, either unsorted or a sorted T cell fraction (not recorded which). The receptor was derived from a male donor with ankylosing spondylitis.

DNA of the CDR3: TGTGCCAGCCCCGGGACTAGCGGGAGGGTGGGCCAAGAGACCCAGTACTTC. Translated: CASPGTSGRVGQETQYF. The chain has TRBV21-1 and TRBJ2-5; TRBD2, the table's D call, was not compared with the DNA. TRBV21-1 is tagged as a pseudogene. CDR3 size: 17 residues.